Below, one T cell receptor (beta chain) is given with its context. These data belong to a study of control samples from healthy donors and cancer patients. Germline-derived CDR1 and CDR2 are MDHEN and SYDVKM. The CDR3 runs to 12 residues. Deletions cut 6 bases from V and 6 bases from J, with 9 bases between. Only in-frame clones appear in the TCRdb table, and some are missing; sequencing was by immunoSEQ multiplex PCR. This sample has 50,000 to 75,000 clones, with 75% to 85% found just once. The receptor was isolated from a middle-aged man in good health. The chain combines TRBV28 with TRBJ1-5; D gene ambiguous. The sample was blood. CDR3: CASSYGRQPQHF. CDR3 DNA sequence: TGTGCCAGCAGCTATGGTCGTCAGCCCCAGCATTTT.